Sequencing of this T cell receptor (beta chain) was carried out in a study of PD-1 blockade in classical Hodgkin lymphoma. Notes on the study in general: Newly diagnosed patients had diversity similar to the baseline diversity of complete responders.

Sequencing used immunoSEQ multiplex PCR; TCRdb keeps in-frame clones, though not all of them. Of some 90,000 clones listed, over 80% are singletons. The time point was: cycle 4 day 1 (C4D1), after 6 weeks of nivolumab. In every patient, relapse followed autologous stem cell transplantation, while exposure to brentuximab vedotin differed. With V trimmed by 5 bases and J by 2 bases, 13 bases remained unmatched. Germline CDR1 and CDR2: SGHAT and FQNNGV. The CDR3 consists of 18 residues. Remarks on this clone: Its cognate antigen is unknown.

This chain uses TRBV11-2 with TRBJ2-4, with TRBD2 matching 9 bases. The sequence came from a human donor with classical Hodgkin lymphoma. Sequenced here: peripheral blood mononuclear cells (PBMCs), sampled before the fourth cycle of nivolumab. The CDR3 sequence: CASSPPRRAGGSKNIQYF. As DNA, the CDR3 is TGTGCCAGCAGCCCCCCCAGGAGAGCGGGAGGCTCCAAAAACATTCAGTACTTC.